A selection of T cell receptor beta chains follows, all from one sample in a study of tumor-infiltrating lymphocytes in primary liver carcinoma. TCRdb ran MiXCR on the multiplex PCR reads and lists one entry per CDR3 protein. The sample yields 300,000 to 400,000 distinct CDR3 sequences, 60% to 80% seen once. The sequenced sample was peripheral blood. Receptors originate from a man between 35 and 55 years old with primary liver carcinoma and hepatitis B virus infection. CDR3s include the opening cysteine and the closing phenylalanine or tryptophan.

CASSPSPDRRRGNTIYF	TRBV5-1	TRBJ1-3
CAISSPGLAGVPGELFF	TRBV7-9	TRBJ2-2
CNVRAQTGTYEQYF	TRBV29-1	TRBJ2-7
CASSLYRRLGEQFF	TRBV11-2	TRBJ2-1
CASWGVDEDTQYF	TRBV7-8	TRBJ2-3
CGWSVTGNTIYF	TRBV30	TRBJ1-3
CVTLPDRDGGTEAFF	TRBV6-2/TRBV6-3	TRBJ1-1
CASSFQDSSYNEQFF	TRBV5-5	TRBJ2-1
CAWSVRGRDTQYF	TRBV30	TRBJ2-3
CASSSGGAGYGYTF	TRBV28	TRBJ1-2
CASSLGSSGPQHF	TRBV5-4	TRBJ1-5
CASSLGARDRQETQYF	TRBV5-5	TRBJ2-5
CASSLREMAGGLNTGELFF	TRBV7-8	TRBJ2-2
CASSYLGSSYNEQFF	TRBV6-2/TRBV6-3	TRBJ2-1
CVSSALEGNYGYTF	TRBV4-2	TRBJ1-2
CASSLAGMNYEQYF	TRBV7-9	TRBJ2-7
CAWSEGLHEQYF	TRBV30	TRBJ2-7
CASATNSQETQYF	TRBV5-4	TRBJ2-5
CASNYRTSNSPLHF	TRBV6-5	TRBJ1-6
CASTVDSGSYNEQFF	TRBV6-1	TRBJ2-1
CASSSDRRTDTQYF	TRBV7-9	TRBJ2-3
CSVGAGVNEKLFF	TRBV29-1	TRBJ1-4
CVSSLTPGQGNTGVLFF	TRBV5-6	TRBJ2-2
CASSLVADPNTEAFF	TRBV11-2	TRBJ1-1
CASSLAGRGTEAFF	TRBV5-4	TRBJ1-1
CASSFTGEAEYF	TRBV28	TRBJ2-7
CTSSYGPAGPQHF	TRBV6-6	TRBJ1-5
CASSLDTRWSYEQYF	TRBV7-9	TRBJ2-7
CASSLIARGGELFF	TRBV11-2	TRBJ2-2
CASSKRDKADTQYF	TRBV5-4	TRBJ2-3
CASSPDRGDTQYF	TRBV6-1	TRBJ2-5
CASSLIDYNEQFF	TRBV5-5	TRBJ2-1
CASSLVLLSGANVLTF	TRBV5-5	TRBJ2-6
CNAMTSGTGNPYEQYF	TRBV29-1	TRBJ2-7
CSVAPCLQGAFGYTF	TRBV29-1	TRBJ1-2
CASSVGLQETQYF	TRBV2	TRBJ2-5
CAIRGSLAGATYNEQFF	TRBV10-3	TRBJ2-1
CASRFPGTSGTNNIHYF	TRBV11-1	TRBJ2-4
CASSPGTVGSPLHF	TRBV7-9	TRBJ1-6
CASSWGWDSYEQYF	TRBV11-2	TRBJ2-7
CSIVGQINQPQHF	TRBV29-1	TRBJ1-5
CSTVDRVNTGELFF	TRBV29-1	TRBJ2-2
CAISSQRTEETQYF	TRBV10-3	TRBJ2-5
CASSLDWASAEQYF	TRBV11-3	TRBJ2-7
CASSSRTGTTGEFFF	TRBV28	TRBJ2-2
CAWSPLAPQHEQYF	TRBV30	TRBJ2-7
CASSSQRVGETQYF	TRBV12-3/TRBV12-4	TRBJ2-5
CASSLGQSGYEQYF	TRBV5-4	TRBJ2-7
CASSPSTDWDNEQFF	TRBV11-1	TRBJ2-1
CASSLFGGTNTGELFF	TRBV12-3/TRBV12-4	TRBJ2-2